This T cell receptor beta chain was sequenced during a study of neoadjuvant anti-PD-1 for oral cavity cancer. Study as a whole: Non-progressing patients received a fourth nivolumab dose near day 43, then surgery on days 50-56. Study observations and caveats: With three patients per group, TCR findings need larger cohorts.

Patients had newly diagnosed, untreated stage II-IVA oral cavity squamous cell carcinoma. Cohort: HPV-negative, locally advanced oral cavity squamous cell carcinoma patients. As regards this clone: The antigen remains unidentified.

The CDR3 runs to 15 residues. Germline V lookup: CDR1 SEHNR, CDR2 FQNEAQ (reference sequence). The ends lost 0 bases at V and 4 bases at J; junction bases unmatched: 4. Produced via immunoSEQ multiplex PCR; TCRdb's table is partial and in-frame only. The sample contains approximately 83,000 clones, under 85% of which appear only once. The TCR sequence derives from a person aged 40 to 85 with oral cavity squamous cell carcinoma. The sequenced sample was PBMCs, obtained before nivolumab (anti-PD-1) treatment. This chain uses TRBV7-9 with TRBJ1-2; TRBD1 aligns across 8 bases. The CDR3 region has the DNA TGTGCCAGCAGCTTAGCGCAGGGGGCTATCTATGGCTACACCTTC. Its translation: CASSLAQGAIYGYTF.